Below, 9 T cell receptor beta chains from the same sample are listed, as sequenced in a study of neurological immune-mediated disorders (dated by TCRdb to between 2018 and 2021). Libraries were built with 5' RACE. Sequenced on an Illumina HiSeq 2500. TCRdb itself trimmed the public reads at Q25 with fastp, ran MiXCR and retained productive beta chains. Entries that share a CDR3 protein sequence are merged under the most common genes and DNA. Across this sample there are about 50,000 distinct CDR3 sequences, with roughly 3.2% seen only once. About 14% of the sample lies in the top ten. What was sequenced was PBMCs. The receptor set was obtained from a woman aged 50 to 60 with multiple sclerosis.

This clonotype was found many times. J is TRBJ1-1 and V is TRBV9; D call uncertain. The CDR3 sequence is 14 residues long. Germline CDR1 reads SGDLS; CDR2 reads YYNGEE. The ends were cut back, 0 bases at V and 3 bases at J, with 9 bases in the middle. The CDR3 DNA reads as TGTGCCAGCAGCGTAGGAGCGCGGGACACTGAAGCTTTCTTT. Its protein product is CASSVGARDTEAFF.

This clonotype was found many times. The chain couples TRBV28 to TRBJ2-6; 10 positions agree with TRBD1. Trimming cost V 5 bases and J 3 bases; bases outside gene matches: 13. CDR1 is MDHEN and CDR2 is SYDVKM in the germline V gene. The CDR3 is 19 residues long. Written as DNA, the CDR3 is TGTGCCAGCAGTCCCCCCTTGAGGGACAGGGGCAGTGGGGCCAACGTCCTGACTTTC. Encoded protein: CASSPPLRDRGSGANVLTF.

This clonotype appeared many times. This chain connects TRBV20-1 to TRBJ2-5; TRBD1 agrees at 7 bases. This CDR3 has 14 residues. With V trimmed by 5 bases and J by 0 bases, 6 bases remained unmatched. Per the germline V gene, CDR1 is DFQATT and CDR2 is SNEGSKA (reference sequence). The chain's CDR3 is CSAEGASYQETQYF. In nucleotides, the CDR3 is TGCAGTGCTGAGGGGGCCTCGTACCAAGAGACCCAGTACTTC.

The table lists this clonotype with many counts. The rearrangement links TRBV28 to TRBJ1-2; 7 bases are shared with TRBD1. Trimming took 3 bases from V and 3 from J; bases not matched to a gene: 10. This CDR3 region has 16 residues. Germline lookup yields CDR1 MDHEN and CDR2 SYDVKM. DNA for the CDR3: TGTGCCAGCAGTTTCAGTGGGACAGCTTCTTACTATGGCTACACCTTC. Its translation is CASSFSGTASYYGYTF.

At least ten counts were recorded for this clonotype. V usage is TRBV7-2 and J usage is TRBJ2-7; 11 bases agree with TRBD1. In germline, CDR1 is SGHTA, CDR2 FQGNSA. The junction had 5 bases not matched to a gene; V was cut back by 3 bases and J by 7 bases. This CDR3 spans 14 amino acids. CDR3 DNA: TGTGCCAGCAGCTTTCGGACAGGGGGCAATGAGCAGTACTTC. This sequence encodes CASSFRTGGNEQYF.

In its sample, this clonotype was seen many times. The genes are TRBV7-2 and TRBJ2-6; a possible D gene is TRBD2 (5 bases). The CDR3 has 16 residues. Looked up from germline, CDR1 is SGHTA and CDR2 is FQGNSA. V lost 7 bases, J lost 0 bases, and 13 bases lay in between. The CDR3 nucleotides are TGTGCCAGCATCCTTAGCGTAAACTCTGGGGCCAACGTCCTGACTTTC. This sequence encodes CASILSVNSGANVLTF.

This clonotype was seen many times. This chain connects TRBV28 to TRBJ1-5; possible D gene TRBD1, 6 bases. V was pared by 6 bases and J by 3 bases, with 12 bases between. Germline V gene sequence: CDR1 MDHEN, CDR2 SYDVKM. CDR3 length: 14 amino acids. The CDR3 DNA reads as TGTGCCAGCAGCATACAGGGTATCAATCAGCCCCAGCATTTT. This translates into CASSIQGINQPQHF.

This clonotype was observed many times. The chain is built from TRBV5-1 and TRBJ1-4; 7 positions match TRBD1. The J segment lost 5 bases and the V segment lost 0 bases, leaving 7 bases of the junction unmatched. The CDR3 extends over 16 amino acids. From germline, CDR1 is SGHRS and CDR2 YFSETQ. The CDR3 DNA follows: TGCGCCAGCAGCTTGGAGCCAGGGGGAACAAATGAAAAACTGTTTTTT. Its protein product is CASSLEPGGTNEKLFF.

This clonotype came up many times. This chain uses TRBV7-2 with TRBJ2-7; D not resolved. This CDR3 has 13 amino acids. Per germline, CDR1 SGHTA and CDR2 FQGNSA. V was shortened by 3 bases and J by 0 bases, with 6 bases between the two germline ends. The CDR3 loop is CASSFSYSYEQYF. CDR3 nucleotide sequence: TGTGCCAGCAGCTTTTCCTACTCCTACGAGCAGTACTTC.